These 9 T cell receptor beta chains came from one sample sequenced in a study of T cells in Graves' hyperthyroidism and ophthalmopathy. Amplified TCR beta CDR3 regions derived from RNA transcripts. HTBI primers were employed in a first-round RT-PCR of the TCR CDR3. TCRdb itself ran the multiplex PCR reads through MiXCR, one entry per CDR3 protein. The sample carries about 260,000 distinct CDR3 sequences, approximately 20% recorded once. The sample was blood. All receptors derive from a man aged 25 to 40 with Graves' ophthalmopathy.

Many counts were recorded for this clonotype. The chain couples TRBV20-1 to TRBJ1-1, with 7 bases aligning to TRBD1. The J segment lost 7 bases and the V segment lost 5 bases, leaving 7 bases of the junction unmatched. Germline V gene lookup returns CDR1 DFQATT and CDR2 SNEGSKA (reference sequence). This CDR3 is built from 12 residues. The CDR3: CSAYRQGNEAFF. CDR3 sequence (DNA): TGCAGTGCTTACCGACAGGGCAATGAAGCTTTCTTT.

The genes are TRBV20-1 and TRBJ2-7, with 13 nucleotides matching TRBD2. V lost 6 bases to trimming and J lost 3 bases; unmatched junction nucleotides: 8. Germline-derived CDR1 and CDR2 are DFQATT and SNEGSKA (reference sequence). This CDR3 has 15 amino acids. CDR3 nucleotide sequence: TGCAGTGCGCGGACTAGCGGGAGAACCCTCTACGAGCAGTACTTC. This encodes CSARTSGRTLYEQYF.

The chain is built from TRBV29-1 and TRBJ2-1, with D possibly TRBD1 on 5 matching bases. The CDR3 sequence is 14 residues long. Trimming removed 7 bases from V and 2 bases from J, with 15 bases in between. CDR1 is SQVTM, CDR2 ANQGSEA, per germline. The CDR3 sequence: CSGRQSGTYNEQFF. In nucleotides, the CDR3 is TGCAGCGGTCGACAGTCAGGCACCTACAATGAGCAGTTCTTC.

This clonotype was observed many times. The V and J genes are TRBV7-2 and TRBJ1-1; D remains ambiguous. CDR1 is SGHTA and CDR2 is FQGNSA in the germline V gene. Between the trimmed V and J ends, which lost 2 bases and 1 base, there was a span of 5 bases. The CDR3 extends over 13 amino acids. The CDR3 coding sequence is TGTGCCAGCAGCTTACAGCAGAACACTGAAGCTTTCTTT. Translated, it gives CASSLQQNTEAFF.

This clonotype was seen more than once but under ten times. V gene TRBV10-3 combines with J gene TRBJ1-5; D remains ambiguous. Trimming cost V 3 bases and J 3 bases, with 6 bases left between them. The CDR3 covers 13 residues. Germline loops: CDR1 ENHRY, CDR2 SYGVKD. As DNA, the CDR3 is TGTGCCATCAGTGACAGAGCCAATCAGCCCCAGCATTTT. It encodes CAISDRANQPQHF.

This clonotype came up many times. The chain has TRBV3-1 and TRBJ1-6, with 9 bases fitting TRBD1. Germline-derived CDR1 and CDR2 are LGHDT and YNNKEL (reference sequence). This CDR3 contains 15 residues. V shed 1 base and J 9 bases; nucleotides not matched to a gene: 4. CDR3 residues: CASSQGDRAGSPLHF. For the CDR3, the DNA is TGTGCCAGCAGCCAAGGGGACAGGGCCGGTTCACCCCTCCACTTT.

The table lists this clonotype with many counts. V usage is TRBV5-1 and J usage is TRBJ2-2, with D unclear. With 4 bases removed from V and 5 bases from J, the gap between germline ends came to 6 bases. The germline CDR1 and CDR2 sequences are SGHRS and YFSETQ. The CDR3 is 12 residues long. The CDR3 protein is CASSQLTGELFF. The CDR3 DNA reads as TGCGCCAGCAGCCAATTGACCGGGGAGCTGTTTTTT.

The rearrangement joins TRBV4-2 to TRBJ2-5; no firm D call. The CDR3 extends over 13 amino acids. Trimming removed 4 bases at V and 7 bases at J, with 13 bases between. Germline CDR1 reads LGHNA; CDR2 reads YNFKEQ. CDR3 nucleotides: TGTGCCAGCAGCCCATACTCGTCAGGGACCCAGTACTTC. Its translation: CASSPYSSGTQYF.

This clonotype was observed a handful of times. This rearrangement joins TRBV5-8 to TRBJ1-2, with D perhaps matching TRBD1 (5 bases). Germline CDR1 and CDR2: SGHTS and YDEGEE. CDR3 length equals 20 residues. V was trimmed by 5 bases and J by 4 bases, leaving 33 bases between them. The CDR3 spells CASSLAQKKGRAKSTYGYTF. The CDR3 DNA is TGTGCCAGCAGTTTAGCTCAGAAAAAGGGGAGGGCGAAGAGCACCTATGGCTACACCTTC.